The clone carrying this T cell receptor beta chain was recorded at least ten times. V gave up 2 bases and J gave up 10 bases, with 19 bases separating them. The CDR3 is made up of 15 amino acids. The germline V gene has CDR1 SGHNT and CDR2 YYREEE (reference sequence). Each CDR3 protein is one row after TCRdb ran MiXCR on the 5' RACE reads. The top ten clones hold 12% of a sample with fewer than 35,000 distinct CDR3 sequences, about 11% of them seen once. The data originate from a study of T cells after yellow fever vaccination. The chain is built from TRBV5-4 and TRBJ2-1, with a weak D call TRBD2 (6 bases). The sample was PBMCs, either bulk or a sorted T-cell subset (CD4+, CD8+, memory, or dextramer-sorted; not recorded which), taken around 15 days after the first yellow fever vaccination. This receptor was obtained from a man aged 18 to 29 who received the YFV17D yellow fever vaccine. The CDR3 DNA follows: TGTGCCAGCAGCTTAGATTTAGGAGGGTCACGCGAGCAGTTCTTC. Translated, it gives CASSLDLGGSREQFF.